What follows are 24 T cell receptor beta chains derived from one specimen sequenced in a study of T cells in Graves' hyperthyroidism and ophthalmopathy. Template material for amplifying TCR beta CDR3 regions consisted of RNA transcripts. The HTBI primer set was used in a first-round RT-PCR of the TCR CDR3. One entry per CDR3 protein results from TCRdb running MiXCR on the multiplex PCR reads. The sample has approximately 410,000 distinct CDR3 sequences, about 15% seen once. Sequenced material: blood. Receptors originate from a man between 18 and 35 years old with Graves' ophthalmopathy.

In its sample, this clonotype was seen many times. The gene calls are TRBV5-1 and TRBJ2-7; either TRBD1 or TRBD2 may supply D (6 bases each). Germline CDR1 is SGHRS and CDR2 is YFSETQ. With 7 bases removed from V and 5 bases from J, the gap between germline ends came to 16 bases. The CDR3 has 13 amino acids. The CDR3 loop is CASQGTGRDEQYF. The CDR3 nucleotides are TGCGCCAGCCAGGGGACTGGAAGAGACGAGCAGTACTTC. The full variable domain, in which reference TRBV5-1 and TRBJ2-7 provide the parts outside the CDR3, is KAGVTQTPRYLIKTRGQQVTLSCSPISGHRSVSWYQQTPGQGLQFLFEYFSETQRNKGNFPGRFSGRQFSNSRSEMNVSTLELGDSALYLCASQGTGRDEQYFGPGTRLTVT.

This clonotype was seen ten or more times. The chain joins TRBV6-1 to TRBJ2-6; D not resolved. The V and J ends lost 1 base and 2 bases respectively, with 6 bases between them. The germline gives CDR1 MNHNS, CDR2 SASEGT. CDR3 length equals 15 residues. The CDR3 DNA reads as TGTGCCAGCAGTGAAGGACTCACTGGGGCCAACGTCCTGACTTTC. Amino acid sequence: CASSEGLTGANVLTF.

Ten or more counts support this clonotype. This chain links TRBV5-1 with TRBJ2-7; 8 nucleotides align to TRBD2. The ends lost 2 bases at V and 3 bases at J; junction bases unmatched: 7. CDR1 is SGHRS and CDR2 is YFSETQ in the germline V gene. The CDR3 runs 15 residues. The CDR3 coding sequence is TGCGCCAGCAGCTTAAACTCCGGGACTAGCTACGAGCAGTACTTC. Encoded protein: CASSLNSGTSYEQYF.

In its sample, this clonotype was seen many times. The gene calls are TRBV2 and TRBJ1-4; D is undetermined. The CDR3 loop spans 13 amino acids. From germline, CDR1 is SNHLY and CDR2 FYNNEI. Between the trimmed V and J ends, which lost 3 bases and 5 bases, there was a span of 7 bases. CDR3 loop: CASSDIGNEKLFF. The CDR3 DNA reads TGTGCCAGCAGTGACATCGGGAATGAAAAACTGTTTTTT.

This clonotype was detected ten times or more. The gene calls are TRBV11-2 and TRBJ1-2; TRBD1 matches 8 bases. The length of the CDR3 is 15 residues. In germline, CDR1 is SGHAT, CDR2 FQNNGV. V was pared by 6 bases and J by 4 bases, with 10 bases of the junction left unmatched. The CDR3 DNA reads as TGTGCCAGCAGGCGCCCAGGGGGCGCGGGCTATGGCTACACCTTC. Its translation is CASRRPGGAGYGYTF.

This clonotype was seen ten or more times. The chain is built from TRBV12-3 or TRBV12-4 and TRBJ2-7; TRBD1 matches 10 bases. CDR3 length equals 16 residues. J lost 2 bases, V lost 5 bases, and 9 bases had no gene match. The DNA of the CDR3 is TGTGCCAGCAGTGCCGACCGGGACAGGGGTACCTACGAGCAGTACTTC. Its translation: CASSADRDRGTYEQYF.

This clonotype has a handful of counts. This sequence joins TRBV18 and TRBJ1-5; 9 nucleotides match TRBD1. V shed 2 bases and J 1 base; nucleotides not matched to a gene: 3. Germline assignment: CDR1 KGHSH and CDR2 LQKENI. CDR3 length equals 16 residues. CDR3 sequence (DNA): TGTGCCAGCTCACCAGGGGGACAGGGAAGCAATCAGCCCCAGCATTTT. Translated: CASSPGGQGSNQPQHF.

This clonotype was observed a few times. Here the CDR3 reads CASSLDPEYF. The DNA of the CDR3 is TGTGCCAGCAGCCTGGACCCCGAGTACTTC. The rearrangement uses TRBV7-9 and TRBJ2-5; no firm D call. This CDR3 contains 10 residues. Germline loops: CDR1 SEHNR, CDR2 FQNEAQ (reference sequence). V lost 5 bases, J lost 12 bases, and 10 bases lay in between.

This clonotype has ten or more counts. CDR3 amino acids: CASSQQGGTEAFF. The DNA for the CDR3 is TGTGCCAGCAGCCAACAGGGAGGCACTGAAGCTTTCTTT. V is TRBV12-3 or TRBV12-4 and J is TRBJ1-1, with TRBD1 as a possible D gene (6 bases). The length of the CDR3 is 13 residues. Trimming cost V 6 bases and J 4 bases, with 12 bases left between them.

A few counts support this clonotype. The chain joins TRBV7-9 to TRBJ2-2, with a possible D match to TRBD1 (6 bases). V gave up 7 bases and J gave up 0 bases, with 12 bases separating them. CDR3 length: 15 amino acids. Germline CDR1 SEHNR, CDR2 FQNEAQ (reference sequence). In nucleotides, the CDR3 is TGTGCCAGCATTGACAGGTTCGCGAACACCGGGGAGCTGTTTTTT. Its translation is CASIDRFANTGELFF.

In its sample, this clonotype was seen a few times. The rearrangement joins TRBV6-1 to TRBJ1-3, with D unclear. This CDR3 region has 16 residues. V dropped 4 bases and J dropped 0 bases, with 13 bases sitting between them. Germline V gene lookup returns CDR1 MNHNS and CDR2 SASEGT. CDR3 sequence: CASSAATHFSGNTIYF. The CDR3 DNA reads TGTGCCAGCAGTGCCGCCACGCACTTCTCTGGAAACACCATATATTTT.

This clonotype was detected only a few times. The rearrangement joins TRBV24-1 to TRBJ2-1; unclear D gene. Deletions cut 9 bases from V and 6 bases from J, with 8 bases between. The CDR3 extends over 11 amino acids. CDR1 is KGHDR and CDR2 is SFDVKD in the germline V gene. CDR3 loop: CATGVSNEQFF. CDR3 nucleotide sequence: TGTGCCACCGGGGTTTCCAATGAGCAGTTCTTC.

The chain carries TRBV5-1 and TRBJ2-7; D uncertain. Germline V lookup: CDR1 SGHRS, CDR2 YFSETQ. This CDR3 region has 13 residues. Trimming removed 3 bases from V and 3 bases from J, with 10 bases in between. The CDR3 is CASSYQTLYEQYF. The CDR3 nucleotides read TGCGCCAGCAGCTACCAGACCCTCTACGAGCAGTACTTC. Using reference TRBV5-1 and TRBJ2-7 for the parts outside the CDR3, the full variable domain is KAGVTQTPRYLIKTRGQQVTLSCSPISGHRSVSWYQQTPGQGLQFLFEYFSETQRNKGNFPGRFSGRQFSNSRSEMNVSTLELGDSALYLCASSYQTLYEQYFGPGTRLTVT.

This clonotype showed up many times. The gene calls are TRBV9 and TRBJ2-1; D gene ambiguous. Trimming left V 0 bases short and J 5 bases short, with 3 bases between. The CDR3 length is 12 residues. CDR1 and CDR2 (germline): SGDLS, YYNGEE. The CDR3 bases are TGTGCCAGCAGCGTAGCGGACAATGAGCAGTTCTTC. Translating it yields CASSVADNEQFF.

V is TRBV20-1 and J is TRBJ1-3, with D uncertain. This CDR3 is 15 amino acids long. Germline V gives CDR1 DFQATT, CDR2 SNEGSKA (reference sequence). With 3 bases removed from V and 10 bases from J, the gap between germline ends came to 22 bases. CDR3 in DNA: TGCAGTGCTAGTCGGCCGGCTACACCAATACCGACCATATATTTT. Protein sequence: CSASRPATPIPTIYF.

This clonotype came up many times. Here the CDR3 DNA reads TGCAGTGTCGTAGCGGTTAACCAAGAGACCCAGTACTTC. Its translation is CSVVAVNQETQYF. The chain recombines TRBV20-1 with TRBJ2-5; D might be TRBD2 (6 bases). The germline CDR1 and CDR2 sequences are DFQATT and SNEGSKA (reference sequence). CDR3 size: 13 residues. Trimming pared 7 bases from V and 0 bases from J, leaving 12 bases between.

This clonotype was seen at least ten times. The rearrangement joins TRBV5-6 to TRBJ2-3, with D perhaps TRBD1 (7 bases). V lost 0 bases and J lost 2, with 19 bases in between. The germline V gene has CDR1 SGHDT and CDR2 YYEEEE. The CDR3 is made up of 18 amino acids. DNA of the CDR3: TGTGCCAGCAGCTTGGCCTTGATGGGAGGACAGGCCACAGATACGCAGTATTTT. It translates to CASSLALMGGQATDTQYF.

This clonotype has ten or more counts. The genes are TRBV9 and TRBJ1-2; D gene ambiguous. Trimming took 0 bases from V and 3 from J, leaving 12 bases between them. The length of the CDR3 is 15 residues. Germline V gene sequence: CDR1 SGDLS, CDR2 YYNGEE. The CDR3: CASSVEVGMDYGYTF. As DNA, the CDR3 is TGTGCCAGCAGCGTAGAGGTAGGGATGGACTATGGCTACACCTTC.

This clonotype was detected a few times. The chain carries TRBV7-9 and TRBJ1-1, with a tentative D call TRBD1 (6 bases). Trimming stripped 5 bases from V and 4 bases from J, with 14 bases between. The CDR3 runs to 14 residues. Germline CDR1 and CDR2: SEHNR and FQNEAQ (reference sequence). The CDR3 bases are TGTGCCAGCAGCCCTACCTGGGGGGCCACTGAAGCTTTCTTT. Translation: CASSPTWGATEAFF.

The chain couples TRBV29-1 to TRBJ2-1; no clear D. CDR3 size: 11 residues. Trimming took off 7 bases at V and 1 base at J, with 5 bases between the two ends. Per the germline V gene, CDR1 is SQVTM and CDR2 is ANQGSEA. This chain's CDR3 is CSARSYNEQFF. The CDR3 DNA reads as TGCAGCGCACGGTCCTACAATGAGCAGTTCTTC.

This clonotype occurred many times. The chain joins TRBV2 to TRBJ2-7; no definite D call. CDR3 length: 10 residues. Trimming shortened V by 6 bases and J by 9 bases, and 9 bases separated the two germline ends. Germline values: CDR1 SNHLY, CDR2 FYNNEI. Here the CDR3 DNA reads TGTGCCAGCAGAGGAGTCGGGCAGTACTTC. Protein: CASRGVGQYF.

This sequence joins TRBV29-1 and TRBJ1-4, with TRBD1 identical over 7 bases. CDR1 and CDR2 from the germline V gene are SQVTM and ANQGSEA. The ends lost 4 bases at V and 6 bases at J; junction bases unmatched: 8. The CDR3 has 14 amino acids. CDR3 nucleotide sequence: TGCAGCGTTGGTCGGGGAGGGGGCTATGAAAAACTGTTTTTT. It is translated as CSVGRGGGYEKLFF.

This clonotype was recorded many times. The rearrangement uses TRBV9 and TRBJ2-7, with D uncertain. Looked up from germline, CDR1 is SGDLS and CDR2 is YYNGEE. Trimming cost V 3 bases and J 1 base, with 11 bases left between them. The CDR3 runs to 14 residues. Here the CDR3 reads CASSAPADSYEQYF. As DNA, the CDR3 is TGTGCCAGCAGCGCACCCGCCGATTCCTACGAGCAGTACTTC.

The chain is built from TRBV6-1 and TRBJ2-3, with D possibly being TRBD2 (6 bases). This CDR3 is 16 amino acids long. V was pared by 8 bases and J by 5 bases, with 23 bases between. Germline lookup yields CDR1 MNHNS and CDR2 SASEGT. CDR3 DNA: TGTGCCAGCCAACCTCGGGACTGGACGGACATAGATACGCAGTATTTT. It yields the protein CASQPRDWTDIDTQYF.